The 26 T cell receptor beta chains presented below share a single source sample, sequenced in a study of T cells expressing NK-cell markers. TCRdb re-called the 5' RACE reads and shows each CDR3 protein once, DNA omitted. This table holds fewer than 400,000 distinct CDR3 sequences. Sequencing input: blood T cells: a sorted CD56 or NKG2C T cell subset, CD4+ or CD8+ T cells, or bulk PBMC T cells (not recorded which). These receptors originate from a man between 18 and 69 years old in good health.

The CDR3 here is CASSAQSGGGPRNEQFF. The V gene is TRBV4-2, the J gene TRBJ2-1; without DNA, the TCRdb call of TRBD2 cannot be checked. CDR1 and CDR2 from the germline V gene are LGHNA and YNFKEQ. The length of the CDR3 is 17 residues.

V and J are TRBV28 and TRBJ2-5; TCRdb's D call of TRBD2 is untestable without DNA. The germline CDR1 and CDR2 sequences are MDHEN and SYDVKM. The CDR3 is 18 amino acids. CDR3 region: CASSPLFLRGDMQETQYF.

The chain is built from TRBV3-1 and TRBJ2-5; TCRdb selects TRBD1, and the lack of DNA leaves this call unchecked. The CDR3 consists of 14 residues. From germline, CDR1 is LGHDT and CDR2 YNNKEL (reference sequence). CDR3 amino acids: CASSYGTTQETQYF.

The V and J genes are TRBV18 and TRBJ2-5; without DNA, the TCRdb call of TRBD1 cannot be checked. Germline values: CDR1 KGHSH, CDR2 LQKENI. The CDR3 totals 15 residues. Here the CDR3 reads CASSLSQAGPETQYF. The complete variable domain, with remaining parts taken from reference TRBV18 and TRBJ2-5, reads NAGVMQNPRHLVRRRGQEARLRCSPMKGHSHVYWYRQLPEEGLKFMVYLQKENIIDESGMPKERFSAEFPKEGPSILRIQQVVRGDSAAYFCASSLSQAGPETQYFGPGTRLLVL.

V usage is TRBV5-1 and J usage is TRBJ2-1; TCRdb designates TRBD2, a call that cannot be tested without DNA. The CDR3 contains 16 residues. Germline CDR1 SGHRS, CDR2 YFSETQ. CDR3 loop: CASSLAPSGGANEQFF.

The chain joins TRBV10-3 to TRBJ2-7; there is no DNA to check the TCRdb D call of TRBD1. There are 15 residues in the CDR3. CDR1 is ENHRY, CDR2 SYGVKD, per germline. This CDR3 reads CAISDGRGLSYEQYF.

The V call is TRBV11-2, the J call TRBJ1-1; TCRdb's assignment of TRBD1 cannot be checked, as there is no DNA. This CDR3 has 15 residues. Germline lookup yields CDR1 SGHAT and CDR2 FQNNGV. The CDR3: CASSSDRDRVTEAFF.

The chain combines TRBV10-3 with TRBJ2-1; as DNA is missing, the TRBD2 call by TCRdb cannot be tested. The germline V gene has CDR1 ENHRY and CDR2 SYGVKD. The length of the CDR3 is 16 residues. CDR3: CASSHPARLATNEQFF.

CDR3 loop: CASSLERGGYYNEQFF. The rearrangement joins TRBV11-2 to TRBJ2-1. Germline V CDR1 and CDR2: SGHAT, FQNNGV. The length of the CDR3 is 16 residues.

The rearrangement uses TRBV7-8 and TRBJ2-3; the D gene TCRdb calls, TRBD2, cannot be checked with no DNA. Germline lookup yields CDR1 SGHVS and CDR2 FQNEAQ. The CDR3 covers 15 residues. CDR3 residues: CASSLGTGTPPTQYF.

This chain joins TRBV28 and TRBJ2-3. Germline V gives CDR1 MDHEN, CDR2 SYDVKM. The CDR3 is 13 amino acids. The CDR3 sequence is CASSQVVPDTQYF.

The chain couples TRBV20-1 to TRBJ1-5. The CDR3 has 14 residues. Germline values: CDR1 DFQATT, CDR2 SNEGSKA (reference sequence). CDR3: CSASFDRFNQPQHF.

The chain recombines TRBV7-8 with TRBJ1-1; the D call from TCRdb, TRBD1, cannot be confirmed without DNA. Germline V CDR1 and CDR2: SGHVS, FQNEAQ. CDR3 length: 14 residues. CDR3 sequence: CASSLRDRRTEAFF.

The J gene is TRBJ2-1, the V gene TRBV4-1; TCRdb's D gene call, TRBD1, goes unchecked for lack of DNA. Looked up from germline, CDR1 is MGHRA and CDR2 is YSYEKL. The CDR3 is 14 residues long. The CDR3 is CASSQPDRDNEQFF.

The rearrangement uses TRBV11-2 and TRBJ1-5; the TCRdb call, TRBD1, lacks DNA for checking. CDR3 size: 14 residues. CDR1 SGHAT and CDR2 FQNNGV come from the germline V gene. This CDR3 is CASSPYGGTQPQHF.

V and J are TRBV4-2 and TRBJ2-4; TCRdb's assignment of TRBD1 cannot be checked, as there is no DNA. This CDR3 is 15 amino acids long. Per germline, CDR1 LGHNA and CDR2 YNFKEQ. The chain's CDR3 is CASSQPGLAKNIQYF.

CDR3 protein: CAISDSGGSYEQYF. This chain connects TRBV10-3 to TRBJ2-7. There are 14 residues in the CDR3. In germline, CDR1 is ENHRY, CDR2 SYGVKD.

The chain has TRBV27 and TRBJ2-1; TCRdb names TRBD1, which stays unverified in the absence of DNA. The CDR3 has 17 amino acids. In germline, CDR1 is MNHEY, CDR2 SMNVEV (reference sequence). CDR3: CASSLSTPGVWIWEQFF.

The rearrangement uses TRBV5-1 and TRBJ2-1; TCRdb designates TRBD2, a call that cannot be tested without DNA. Germline-derived CDR1 and CDR2 are SGHRS and YFSETQ. The length of the CDR3 is 16 residues. The CDR3 loop is CASSRGASGSYNEQFF.

The rearrangement uses TRBV13 and TRBJ2-1; the D call from TCRdb, TRBD2, cannot be confirmed without DNA. Germline V gives CDR1 PRHDT, CDR2 FYEKMQ (reference sequence). The length of the CDR3 is 15 residues. The CDR3 loop is CASSQRGGSYNEQFF. Full variable domain (rest looked up from reference TRBV13 and TRBJ2-1): AAGVIQSPRHLIKEKRETATLKCYPIPRHDTVYWYQQGPGQDPQFLISFYEKMQSDKGSIPDRFSAQQFSDYHSELNMSSLELGDSALYFCASSQRGGSYNEQFFGPGTRLTVL.

V and J are TRBV9 and TRBJ2-1; TCRdb designates TRBD1, a call that cannot be tested without DNA. This CDR3 region has 13 residues. Germline V gene sequence: CDR1 SGDLS, CDR2 YYNGEE. This CDR3 reads CASGKGTYNEQFF.

The chain recombines TRBV6-5 with TRBJ2-7. The CDR3 length is 13 residues. CDR1 and CDR2 from the germline V gene are MNHEY and SVGAGI. The chain's CDR3 is CASSYSNGFPQYF.

J is TRBJ2-2 and V is TRBV7-9; no DNA is available, so the TRBD2 call from TCRdb remains unchecked. The CDR3 is 15 residues long. Germline CDR1 reads SEHNR; CDR2 reads FQNEAQ (reference sequence). This chain's CDR3 is CASSYSAGNTGELFF.

This chain uses TRBV12-3 or TRBV12-4 with TRBJ2-3; the TRBD1 assignment by TCRdb is unverifiable without DNA. The CDR3 totals 14 residues. CDR3 in amino acids: CASIWGYSTDTQYF.

The chain couples TRBV4-2 to TRBJ2-3. The CDR3 covers 16 residues. The germline V gene has CDR1 LGHNA and CDR2 YNFKEQ. This CDR3 reads CASSQDPVWGTDTQYF.

This chain uses TRBV14 with TRBJ2-1; the TCRdb call, TRBD1, lacks DNA for checking. Germline V CDR1 and CDR2: SGHDN, FVKESK. The CDR3 loop spans 18 amino acids. CDR3 protein: CASSLEIRDRGRRNEQFF. Looking up the rest from reference TRBV14 and TRBJ2-1 gives the full variable domain: EAGVTQFPSHSVIEKGQTVTLRCDPISGHDNLYWYRRVMGKEIKFLLHFVKESKQDESGMPNNRFLAERTGGTYSTLKVQPAELEDSGVYFCASSLEIRDRGRRNEQFFGPGTRLTVL.